The next 15 T cell receptor beta chains were all read from a single sample in a study of blood T cell repertoires in COVID-19. The method was immunoSEQ multiplex PCR; TCRdb's version includes in-frame clones alone and lacks a portion of them. The sample lists roughly 70,000 clones; over 75% were seen once. The sequenced material came from peripheral blood. These receptors were obtained from a woman aged 80 or older with active or convalescent COVID-19.

This chain links TRBV4-3 with TRBJ1-1; TRBD1 aligns across 7 bases. The CDR3 is 13 amino acids. Germline CDR1 is LGHNA and CDR2 is YSLEER. V shed 4 bases, J shed 5 bases, and the junction held 4 bases outside the gene matches. The CDR3 loop reads CASSLYRGTEAFF. CDR3 DNA: TGCGCCAGCAGCCTTTACAGGGGAACTGAAGCTTTCTTT.

The chain is built from TRBV20-1 and TRBJ2-7; 9 positions match TRBD1. Germline lookup yields CDR1 DFQATT and CDR2 SNEGSKA (reference sequence). The CDR3 is 17 amino acids. J was trimmed by 4 bases and V by 3 bases; bases with no gene match: 16. CDR3 DNA: TGCAGTGCTAGTTCGCCGACAGGGGGTGAGGTATATTACGAGCAGTACTTC. Its translation: CSASSPTGGEVYYEQYF.

Regarding this clone: One end of the junction is discordant with germline, which a read error may explain. This sequence joins TRBV7-7 and TRBJ2-7; 8 bases match TRBD1. Germline values: CDR1 SSHAT, CDR2 FNYEAQ (reference sequence). This CDR3 region has 15 residues. CDR3 sequence reads: CASSLGAGGSDEQYF. CDR3 sequence (DNA): TGTGCTAGCAGCTTAGGGGCAGGGGGCTCCGACGAGCAGTACTTC. Supplemented by reference TRBV7-7 and TRBJ2-7, the full variable domain reads GAGVSQSPRYKVTKRGQDVTLRCDPISSHATLYWYQQALGQGPEFLTYFNYEAQPDKSGLPSDRFSAERPEGSISTLTIQRTEQRDSAMYRCASSLGAGGSDEQYFGPGTRLTVT.

The chain couples TRBV4-2 to TRBJ2-3; TRBD2 matches at 11 bases. Germline-derived CDR1 and CDR2 are LGHNA and YNFKEQ. This CDR3 spans 18 amino acids. The V gene end was trimmed by 4 bases and the J gene end by 3 bases; junction bases not matched to a gene: 12. The CDR3 sequence: CASSPNGRLAGSTDTQYF. The CDR3 DNA follows: TGTGCCAGCAGCCCGAATGGGCGACTAGCGGGGAGTACAGATACGCAGTATTTT.

In its sample, this clone was seen once. The rearrangement joins TRBV27 to TRBJ2-7, with D possibly matching TRBD1 (6 bases). The CDR3 spans 13 residues. Between the trimmed V and J ends, which lost 2 bases and 5 bases, there was a span of 10 bases. The V gene's germline CDR1 is MNHEY and CDR2 SMNVEV (reference sequence). The CDR3 protein is CASSLSRGNEQYF. The CDR3, as DNA: TGTGCCAGCAGTTTAAGCAGGGGAAACGAGCAGTACTTC.

The chain recombines TRBV6-6 with TRBJ1-4, with D hard to call. Per germline, CDR1 MNHNY and CDR2 SVGAGI (reference sequence). Trimming stripped 7 bases from V and 4 bases from J, with 16 bases between. CDR3 length: 15 amino acids. The CDR3 protein is CASTSSGRVNEKLFF. In DNA form, the CDR3 reads TGTGCCAGCACTTCTTCTGGGCGGGTTAATGAAAAACTGTTTTTT.

J is TRBJ2-7 and V is TRBV7-2; TRBD1 agrees at 8 bases. This CDR3 has 14 residues. V was pared by 2 bases and J by 6 bases, with 6 bases of the junction left unmatched. Germline loops: CDR1 SGHTA, CDR2 FQGNSA. The CDR3 coding sequence is TGTGCCAGCAGCTTACGAGGACAGGGCAGCGAGCAGTACTTC. It yields the protein CASSLRGQGSEQYF.

The V gene is TRBV5-6, the J gene TRBJ2-1, with no clear D. V lost 0 bases and J 10 bases, leaving 14 bases between the germline ends. This CDR3 contains 14 residues. CDR1 SGHDT and CDR2 YYEEEE come from the germline V gene. CDR3 in DNA: TGTGCCAGCAGCTTGGCTGGCCCCTCCGGGGAGCAGTTCTTC. This codes for CASSLAGPSGEQFF.

The rearrangement links TRBV11-3 to TRBJ2-7; D is ambiguous. This CDR3 region has 13 residues. Trimming shortened V by 5 bases and J by 1 base, and 9 bases separated the two germline ends. Germline V gene data show CDR1 as SGHNT and CDR2 as YENEEA. The CDR3 sequence is CASSRTVSYEQYF. The CDR3 DNA is TGTGCCAGCAGCCGTACAGTTTCCTACGAGCAGTACTTC.

This chain's CDR3 is CASSFSGAPVGYTF. The CDR3 region has the DNA TGTGCCAGCAGCTTTTCTGGGGCGCCTGTAGGCTACACCTTC. The V call is TRBV11-2, the J call TRBJ1-2, with a tentative D call TRBD1 (5 bases). From germline, CDR1 is SGHAT and CDR2 FQNNGV. The CDR3 length is 14 residues. V lost 3 bases, J lost 8 bases, and 16 bases lay in between. Drawing the rest from reference TRBV11-2 and TRBJ1-2, the complete variable domain is EAGVAQSPRYKIIEKRQSVAFWCNPISGHATLYWYQQILGQGPKLLIQFQNNGVVDDSQLPKDRFSAERLKGVDSTLKIQPAKLEDSAVYLCASSFSGAPVGYTFGSGTRLTVV.

The V and J genes are TRBV5-4 and TRBJ2-1; 9 bases match TRBD2. CDR1 is SGHNT and CDR2 is YYREEE in the germline V gene (reference sequence). The junction had 12 bases not matched to a gene; V was cut back by 9 bases and J by 5 bases. CDR3 length equals 15 residues. The chain's CDR3 is CATYRRASGNNEQFF. The CDR3 DNA sequence: TGTGCCACATATCGGAGGGCTAGCGGGAACAATGAGCAGTTCTTC.

The chain combines TRBV30 with TRBJ1-1; TRBD1 might be the D (5 bases). The germline V gene has CDR1 GTSNPN and CDR2 SVGIG (reference sequence). V gave up 3 bases and J gave up 1 base, with 15 bases separating them. This CDR3 region has 15 residues. CDR3 sequence: CAWRPPGMGNTEAFF. The CDR3 bases are TGTGCCTGGAGACCGCCAGGGATGGGGAACACTGAAGCTTTCTTT.

This clone turned up a few times. The V and J genes are TRBV19 and TRBJ2-1, with no clear D. Trimming stripped 6 bases from V and 6 bases from J, with 6 bases between. Germline V lookup: CDR1 LNHDA, CDR2 SQIVND (reference sequence). The CDR3 is 11 residues long. The CDR3 reads CASRHGNEQFF. The CDR3 region has the DNA TGTGCCAGTAGGCACGGCAATGAGCAGTTCTTC.

V is TRBV7-9 and J is TRBJ1-1; 7 bases are shared with TRBD1. With V trimmed by 5 bases and J by 1 base, 10 bases remained unmatched. Germline V gene data show CDR1 as SEHNR and CDR2 as FQNEAQ (reference sequence). This CDR3 spans 16 amino acids. The CDR3 spells CASSPWTGPANTEAFF. CDR3 nucleotides: TGTGCCAGCAGCCCATGGACAGGACCGGCGAACACTGAAGCTTTCTTT.

This chain connects TRBV2 to TRBJ2-7; 7 positions match TRBD1. This CDR3 is built from 13 residues. CDR1 and CDR2 (germline): SNHLY, FYNNEI. The junction had 7 bases not matched to a gene; V was cut back by 4 bases and J by 7 bases. DNA of the CDR3: TGTGCCAGCAGTGTCGAGACAGGGCCTGAGCAGTACTTC. Translation: CASSVETGPEQYF.